Listed below are T cell receptor beta chains from one sample, sequenced in a study of control samples from healthy donors and cancer patients. Libraries were prepared by immunoSEQ multiplex PCR; TCRdb keeps only in-frame clonotypes and omits some of them. This table has some 130,000 clones, just under 95% appearing once. Sequenced sample: blood. All receptors derive from a man aged 25 to 45 in good health. Each CDR3 is given without its conserved first and last residue. The order of the fields is V gene, J gene, CDR3 protein.

v_call: TRBV5-4; j_call: TRBJ2-7; cdr3_aa: ASSLQTGTHSYEQY
v_call: TRBV12-3/TRBV12-4; j_call: TRBJ1-6; cdr3_aa: ASSLGDASPLH
v_call: TRBV28; j_call: TRBJ2-3; cdr3_aa: ASSLSPGYPQDTQY
v_call: TRBV28; j_call: TRBJ2-6; cdr3_aa: ASRVRSGANVLT
v_call: TRBV7-9; j_call: TRBJ2-7; cdr3_aa: ASSLPTGSYEQY
v_call: TRBV7-9; j_call: TRBJ2-7; cdr3_aa: ASSTRQRSYEQY
v_call: TRBV7-3; j_call: TRBJ2-3; cdr3_aa: ASSLLGSTDTQY
v_call: TRBV25-1; j_call: TRBJ1-2; cdr3_aa: ASSATGNYGYT
v_call: TRBV6-1; j_call: TRBJ2-7; cdr3_aa: ASSEVGSLIGDEQY
v_call: TRBV19; j_call: TRBJ1-2; cdr3_aa: ASSVPGQGGYGYT
v_call: TRBV7-2; j_call: TRBJ2-1; cdr3_aa: ASSLAGSHNEQF
v_call: TRBV5-4; j_call: TRBJ1-6; cdr3_aa: ASSKGQLNSPLH
v_call: TRBV29-1; j_call: TRBJ2-5; cdr3_aa: SANGLASSETQY
v_call: TRBV6-5; j_call: TRBJ1-1; cdr3_aa: ASSYSRTGEAF
v_call: TRBV6-5; j_call: TRBJ2-3; cdr3_aa: ATIRGRGPDTQY
v_call: TRBV5-1; j_call: TRBJ2-3; cdr3_aa: ASSSTPDTQY
v_call: TRBV5-1; j_call: TRBJ2-2; cdr3_aa: ASSRNSRGQTNTGELF
v_call: TRBV30; j_call: TRBJ1-5; cdr3_aa: AWSVRSGPQH
v_call: TRBV11-2; j_call: TRBJ2-7; cdr3_aa: ASSQNGDYEQY
v_call: TRBV27; j_call: TRBJ1-1; cdr3_aa: ASSQRRLNTEAF
v_call: TRBV11-1; j_call: TRBJ2-7; cdr3_aa: ASSLEGWDEQY
v_call: TRBV6-5; j_call: TRBJ2-7; cdr3_aa: ASSKGLMGYEQY
v_call: TRBV10-3; j_call: TRBJ1-1; cdr3_aa: AISDPVGMNTEAF
v_call: TRBV4-1; j_call: TRBJ2-7; cdr3_aa: ASSQRTGSYEQY
v_call: TRBV4-3; j_call: TRBJ2-2; cdr3_aa: ASSQDSGQRNTGELF
v_call: TRBV5-1; j_call: TRBJ2-7; cdr3_aa: ASSWTVGSYEQY
v_call: TRBV5-1; j_call: TRBJ2-7; cdr3_aa: ASSPGAHEQY
v_call: TRBV3-1/TRBV3-2; j_call: TRBJ2-5; cdr3_aa: ASSQVGGETQY
v_call: TRBV6-5; j_call: TRBJ2-1; cdr3_aa: ASSYSAGLGDRF
v_call: TRBV28; j_call: TRBJ1-6; cdr3_aa: ASSDPGQGNSPLH
v_call: TRBV28; j_call: TRBJ1-1; cdr3_aa: ASKDSPTEAF
v_call: TRBV6-5; j_call: TRBJ2-1; cdr3_aa: ASSAVSYNEQF
v_call: TRBV9; j_call: TRBJ2-3; cdr3_aa: ASSTRQELGVGTQY
v_call: TRBV11-3; j_call: TRBJ1-2; cdr3_aa: ASSTGQSSNYGYT
v_call: TRBV7-7; j_call: TRBJ2-1; cdr3_aa: ASSNRLAGKSSSYNEQF
v_call: TRBV9; j_call: TRBJ2-5; cdr3_aa: ASSVGSGEGTQY
v_call: TRBV19; j_call: TRBJ2-1; cdr3_aa: ASSYDSADEQF
v_call: TRBV6-2/TRBV6-3; j_call: TRBJ1-4; cdr3_aa: ASSYQRRTGDYEKLF
v_call: TRBV3-1/TRBV3-2; j_call: TRBJ2-7; cdr3_aa: ASSQGSAQD
v_call: TRBV30; j_call: TRBJ1-2; cdr3_aa: AWSVGGSYGYT
v_call: TRBV11-2; j_call: TRBJ2-1; cdr3_aa: ASSLLRPGNAYNEQF
v_call: TRBV19; j_call: TRBJ1-2; cdr3_aa: ASNLGPDRYGYT
v_call: TRBV2; j_call: TRBJ1-1; cdr3_aa: ASSVDRVSKTEAF
v_call: TRBV29-1; j_call: TRBJ2-1; cdr3_aa: SVEVSVRKVLAAAYNEQF
v_call: TRBV5-6; j_call: TRBJ2-7; cdr3_aa: ASSSTGYYEQY
v_call: TRBV18; j_call: TRBJ2-5; cdr3_aa: ASSPGQGESAETQY
v_call: TRBV11-2; j_call: TRBJ1-3; cdr3_aa: ASSSGQGIVGNSIY
v_call: TRBV18; j_call: TRBJ1-1; cdr3_aa: ASSPVTGLGLGTEAF
v_call: TRBV11-2; j_call: TRBJ2-1; cdr3_aa: ASSLDQRIAGRSYNEQF
v_call: TRBV10-1; j_call: TRBJ1-2; cdr3_aa: ASSEVGTGRCYT
v_call: TRBV27; j_call: TRBJ2-6; cdr3_aa: ASSLSSGANVLT
v_call: TRBV19; j_call: TRBJ2-1; cdr3_aa: ASTGGADYNEQF
v_call: TRBV29-1; j_call: TRBJ1-2; cdr3_aa: SVELSNRVLGGYT
v_call: TRBV5-6; j_call: TRBJ2-5; cdr3_aa: ASSVGRPMSKTQY
v_call: TRBV2; j_call: TRBJ1-3; cdr3_aa: ASSDEDTIY
v_call: TRBV6-5; j_call: TRBJ1-1; cdr3_aa: ASSYSGDTNTEAF
v_call: TRBV19; j_call: TRBJ1-4; cdr3_aa: ASSTGGATNEKLF
v_call: TRBV28; j_call: TRBJ2-1; cdr3_aa: ASSLNRAPTYNEQF
v_call: TRBV6-2/TRBV6-3; j_call: TRBJ1-1; cdr3_aa: ASSLQEEGGTEAF